This T cell receptor (beta chain) was profiled in a study of identical twins. Whole-study findings and limits: A cross-sectional statistical analysis, not follow-up of the same donors, supported the conclusions.

Looked up from germline, CDR1 is ENHRY and CDR2 is SYGVKD. Germline trimming cut 8 bases from V and 3 bases from J; bases unmatched to any gene: 18. The CDR3 is 18 residues long. About this clonotype itself: Its antigen remains unidentified.

Unique molecular identifiers were present on the cDNA, and a universal primer site came from template switching. TCRdb re-called the 5' RACE reads through MiXCR, storing one row per CDR3 protein. The sample has a few hundred thousand distinct CDR3 sequences; roughly 9.8% are singletons. Healthy Caucasians provided all donations. The same sample was also studied in work on yellow fever vaccine responses in identical twins.

This clonotype originated in a woman aged 18-29 years in good health. Sequenced input: CD8+ T cells sorted from blood. The V and J genes are TRBV10-3 and TRBJ2-7; 11 bases align to TRBD1. CDR3 in DNA: TGTGCCATCTGTTCCTCGGGACAGGGGGATAATCTCTTCTACGAGCAGTACTTC. Translated, it gives CAICSSGQGDNLFYEQYF.